This is a list of T cell receptor beta chains from one sample in a study of monozygotic twins with cystic fibrosis. Clones were sequenced by immunoSEQ multiplex PCR, and TCRdb holds only the in-frame ones, with some missing. The table has tens of thousands of clones, under 95% seen once. The sequenced sample consisted of blood. The origin of the receptors is a boy aged 2 to 10 with cystic fibrosis. Both conserved end residues are part of each CDR3.

V gene | CDR3 protein
TRBV15 | CATSRDRWGYTAF
TRBV5-1 | CASSLEVNSPLHF
TRBV5-1 | CASGAGYEQYF
TRBV11-3 | CASSQTSNTEAFF
TRBV4-3 | CASSQERSDTQYF
TRBV28 | CASSLLGSLYSNQPQHF
TRBV13 | CASSLGRAQGRDYGYTF
TRBV6-5 | CASSYSQGEQYF
TRBV6-6 | CASGHSLYGYTF
TRBV9 | CASSVGPGNTIYF
TRBV5-1 | CASSPGPSTETQYF
TRBV6-5 | CASSYDGGLPGPYTF
TRBV18 | CASSPGNTEAFF
TRBV5-5 | CASTLPERGTYEQYF
TRBV7-2 | CASGVSGGVGELFF
TRBV9 | CASSASGGAIYEQYF
TRBV5-6 | CASSLGVGQETQYF
TRBV7-8 | CASSLPPTGRNQPQHF
TRBV5-1 | CASSLEGEQFF
TRBV5-6 | CASSLITGAQPQHF
TRBV15 | CATSSPKSRDVYEQYF
TRBV7-3 | CASSPDGIEAFF
TRBV7-9 | CASSLGEENNEQFF
TRBV6-5 | CASSLRHANTEAFF
TRBV13 | CASSSKGVREKLFF
TRBV27 | CASSNSGGLVDTQYF
TRBV15 | CATSRDPFPVNTEAFF
TRBV4-2 | CASSDNGGGDHTDTQYF
TRBV9 | CASSSPGQDATNEKLFF
TRBV19 | CASIGTSGGAYTGELFF
TRBV4-1 | CASSQERQGIYEQYF
TRBV27 | CASSFGTGELFF
TRBV15 | CATSYERTGRYEQYF
TRBV5-1 | CASSLVGLSNTEAFF
TRBV27 | CASSLSRQGYEQYF
TRBV19 | CASSILYLGDGYTF
TRBV13 | CASSIDNTEAFF
TRBV9 | CASSDHMRGRTNTGELFF
TRBV9 | CASSPAEETQYF
TRBV25-1 | CASSERVGEKLFF
TRBV5-1 | CASSSGQGNARSTEAFF
TRBV11-2 | CASSLDWTGASGANVLTF
TRBV5-8 | CASSLVGTETQYF
TRBV7-9 | CASSATSSYEQYF
TRBV9 | CASSGNTGELFF
TRBV25-1 | CASRQEVSEAFF